This T cell receptor beta chain was sequenced for a study of cytomegalovirus exposure and HLA in healthy donors. Study in general: Some 85 million unique TCRs, all from HLA-typed donors, were included in an early release of the data.

At sampling all donors were nominally healthy, likely with unrecorded immune exposures. Overall study results and limits: What was likely a sequencing artifact was a cluster of highly shared sequence variants. The majority of TCR sequences were rare, yet some public TCRs appeared in many donors.

Researchers ran the PCR with 60 Vbeta and 13 Jbeta primers. Here immunoSEQ multiplex PCR was the method, and the copy in TCRdb shows in-frame clones only, minus some. Among approximately 150,000 clones listed, 75% to 90% were seen once. In germline, CDR1 is SGHRS, CDR2 YFSETQ. V shed 4 bases and J 7 bases; nucleotides not matched to a gene: 10. The CDR3 is 16 amino acids. As for this clone: What it binds is not known.

The source is a woman aged 25 to 45 in good health and CMV-seronegative. The sequenced sample consisted of PBMCs. This chain uses TRBV5-1 with TRBJ1-6; 8 nucleotides align to TRBD1. The chain's CDR3 is CASSGLAGTGNSPLHF. The DNA for the CDR3 is TGCGCCAGCAGCGGGTTAGCAGGGACAGGCAATTCACCCCTCCACTTT. Drawing the rest from reference TRBV5-1 and TRBJ1-6, the complete variable domain is KAGVTQTPRYLIKTRGQQVTLSCSPISGHRSVSWYQQTPGQGLQFLFEYFSETQRNKGNFPGRFSGRQFSNSRSEMNVSTLELGDSALYLCASSGLAGTGNSPLHFGNGTRLTVT.